Listed below are T cell receptor beta chains from one sample, sequenced in a study of T cells after yellow fever vaccination. Each CDR3 protein gets one entry after TCRdb re-called the 5' RACE reads with MiXCR. The profile shows approximately 150,000 distinct CDR3 sequences, 6.2% of them singletons. Here the sequenced sample was CD4+ T cells sorted from PBMCs, taken on the day of the first yellow fever vaccination. These receptors originate from a man younger than 35 who received the YFV17D yellow fever vaccine. Each CDR3 is given with its conserved first and last residue. D genes are given only for firm matches. A row's size may be missing; if present it is once, few, many or a size class.

cdr3_aa cdr3_nt v_call d_call clone_size j_call cdr3_length
CASRLGGTGANVLTF TGTGCCAGCAGGCTAGGGGGTACTGGGGCCAACGTCCTGACTTTC TRBV12-3/TRBV12-4 - many TRBJ2-6 15
CASSRGQPTPLHF TGTGCCAGCAGCCGGGGACAGCCAACACCCCTCCACTTT TRBV6-1 TRBD1 few TRBJ1-6 13
CASDQRGLGNEQFF TGTGCCAGCGACCAGCGGGGGTTGGGCAATGAGCAGTTCTTC TRBV7-2 TRBD2 few TRBJ2-1 14
CASSPVGGGSRTEAFF TGTGCCAGCAGTCCCGTCGGGGGAGGGTCGAGGACTGAAGCTTTCTTT TRBV12-3/TRBV12-4 - few TRBJ1-1 16
CASSDGAAGTQYF TGTGCCAGCAGTGACGGGGCGGCGGGGACCCAGTACTTC TRBV2 - many TRBJ2-5 13
CGSSPTGTREETQYF TGTGGCAGCAGCCCGACCGGGACGCGAGAAGAGACCCAGTACTTC TRBV7-7 - - TRBJ2-5 15
CASKISLAGSTDTQYF TGTGCCAGCAAAATCTCTCTAGCGGGGTCCACAGATACGCAGTATTTT TRBV28 TRBD2 few TRBJ2-3 16
CASRISTDTQYF TGCGCCAGCAGAATCAGCACAGATACGCAGTATTTT TRBV5-1 - - TRBJ2-3 12
CSVALRTGRNEQFF TGCAGCGTTGCCCTAAGGACAGGGAGGAATGAGCAGTTCTTC TRBV29-1 TRBD1 few TRBJ2-1 14
CASSPVFGNEQFF TGTGCCAGCTCACCAGTGTTCGGGAATGAGCAGTTCTTC TRBV18 - - TRBJ2-1 13
CASSPEPYGYTF TGTGCCAGCTCACCAGAGCCTTATGGCTACACCTTC TRBV18 - many TRBJ1-2 12
CASSYRWAENQPQHF TGTGCCAGCAGCTACCGTTGGGCTGAGAATCAGCCCCAGCATTTT TRBV5-6 - few TRBJ1-5 15
CASSPYRDPAFF TGTGCCAGCAGCCCCTACAGGGATCCAGCTTTCTTT TRBV2 - few TRBJ1-1 12
CASKSGVNSYEQYF TGTGCCAGCAAATCCGGGGTTAATTCCTACGAGCAGTACTTC TRBV2 - - TRBJ2-7 14
CASSSQVAGGLTDTQYF TGTGCCAGCAGCTCTCAGGTAGCGGGGGGCCTCACAGATACGCAGTATTTT TRBV12-3/TRBV12-4 TRBD2 many TRBJ2-3 17
CASSLVTGTGGGETQYF TGTGCCAGCAGCTTAGTTACGGGGACAGGGGGGGGGGAGACCCAGTACTTC TRBV7-8 TRBD1 few TRBJ2-5 17
CASSQADGEGGEAFF TGCGCCAGCAGCCAAGCGGACGGGGAGGGCGGTGAAGCTTTCTTT TRBV4-3 - - TRBJ1-1 15
CASRPGPQETQYF TGTGCCAGCAGACCGGGACCACAAGAGACCCAGTACTTC TRBV12-3/TRBV12-4 - many TRBJ2-5 13
CASSERGTGANVLTF TGTGCCAGCAGTGAAAGAGGGACCGGGGCCAACGTCCTGACTTTC TRBV2 - few TRBJ2-6 15
CASSLEGNSYNEQFF TGTGCCAGCAGCTTAGAGGGGAACTCCTACAATGAGCAGTTCTTC TRBV7-3 - many TRBJ2-1 15
CASSLGSYGYTF TGTGCCAGCAGTTTGGGTTCCTATGGCTACACCTTC TRBV28 - many TRBJ1-2 12
CASSFRGGHNEKLFF TGTGCCAGCAGTTTTCGGGGGGGGCATAATGAAAAACTGTTTTTT TRBV27 - - TRBJ1-4 15
CASRLQGAEKLFF TGTGCCAGCAGATTACAGGGCGCCGAAAAACTGTTTTTT TRBV28 - many TRBJ1-4 13